This T cell receptor (beta chain) comes out of a study of T cells in Graves' hyperthyroidism and ophthalmopathy. Study in general: Specimen type is peripheral blood, collected at initial diagnosis prior to any treatment.

Patients aged 18 to 65 had newly diagnosed hyperthyroidism lasting under 2 months. Study conclusions and caveats: Stable hyperthyroidism was separated from ophthalmopathy by a model based on 13 V-J features.

There were TCR beta CDR3 regions amplified from RNA transcripts. When the TCR CDR3 underwent first-round RT-PCR, the HTBI primer set was used. TCRdb processed the multiplex PCR reads anew with MiXCR; each CDR3 protein has one entry. The sample consists of roughly 200,000 distinct CDR3 sequences, less than 20% of them appearing once. About this clonotype: Its antigen is not identified.

This clonotype was sampled from a woman between 45 and 65 years old with Graves' hyperthyroidism. The sequencing input was blood.

The CDR3 region is CATSDSGGGREQYF. The CDR3 DNA sequence: TGTGCCACCAGTGACTCCGGGGGGGGCAGGGAGCAGTACTTC. J is TRBJ2-7 and V is TRBV24-1; 8 bases align to TRBD2. The V and J ends lost 4 bases and 7 bases, in that order; junction bases with no gene match: 8. This CDR3 has 14 residues. CDR1 is KGHDR, CDR2 SFDVKD, per germline.